A selection of T cell receptor beta chains follows, all from one sample in a study of T cell repertoires in cytomegalovirus infection. TCRdb fed the reads into MiXCR, producing one record per CDR3 protein. This table holds 200,000 to 300,000 distinct CDR3 sequences, 12% to 15% found once. Specimen: PBMCs. The receptors originated from a human donor in good health (CMV status not recorded). Some clones in this sample may be carry-over from other donors' samples. Both conserved end residues are part of each CDR3. Each record gives: D gene, clone size, V gene, J gene, CDR3 DNA, CDR3 protein. The D gene is left open where the match is weak. Not all rows give a size; the values are once, few, many and, for expanded clones, a class.

TRBD2	many	TRBV20-1	TRBJ2-5	TGCAGTGCTAGAGATCCCCTAGCGGGGGATCAAGAGACCCAGTACTTC	CSARDPLAGDQETQYF
TRBD1	many	TRBV6-2/TRBV6-3	TRBJ2-7	TGTGCCAGCAGTCCCTACAGGGGTTCCTACGAGCAGTACTTC	CASSPYRGSYEQYF
-	many	TRBV6-1	TRBJ1-2	TGTGCCAGCAGTGAAAGGGAGGGGCCCTATGGCTACACCTTC	CASSEREGPYGYTF
TRBD2	many	TRBV11-1	TRBJ2-7	TGTGCCAGCAGCTTCGGGGGGACCTACGAGCAGTACTTC	CASSFGGTYEQYF
-	-	TRBV2	TRBJ2-7	TGTGCCAGCAGTGAAGCGGCAGCAGGGAACCTCTACGAGCAGTACTTC	CASSEAAAGNLYEQYF
TRBD2	many	TRBV4-1	TRBJ2-3	TGCGCCAGCAGCCGACTAGCGGGGGGCACAGATACGCAGTATTTT	CASSRLAGGTDTQYF
-	-	TRBV29-1	TRBJ2-2	TGCAGCGCCTACGTCACCGGGGAGCTGTTTTTT	CSAYVTGELFF
-	few	TRBV27	TRBJ2-4	TGTGCCAGCAGTTTTCTTGGGGCAGCCAAAAACATTCAGTACTTC	CASSFLGAAKNIQYF
-	many	TRBV7-6	TRBJ2-5	TGTGCCAGCAGCTTAGCTCCTCTAGGGGGGGCCTACCAAGAGACCCAGTACTTC	CASSLAPLGGAYQETQYF
-	-	TRBV20-1	TRBJ1-5	TGCAGTGCTCAGAGAGAAGGGAGACTTAATCAGCCCCAGCATTTT	CSAQREGRLNQPQHF